This T cell receptor (beta chain) was profiled in a study of early T cells in non-severe SARS-CoV-2 infection. The wider study: The authors sequenced bulk RNA from unsorted whole blood, leaving chains unpaired. General study points: Database matching using VDJdb favored anti-spike CD8 responses, with private and CD4 specificities left missing.

CDR3 length: 18 residues. The germline gives CDR1 KGHSH, CDR2 LQKENI. The germline V and J ends were trimmed by 2 bases and 1 base, with 18 bases remaining between them. TCRdb reanalysed the 5' RACE reads using MiXCR and keeps one entry per CDR3 protein. The sample consists of tens of thousands of distinct CDR3 sequences, around an eighth of them appearing once. With regard to this clonotype: Its target is unknown.

The V call is TRBV18, the J call TRBJ1-3; D unclear. Source material: whole blood. This TCR was sampled from an adult who was a healthcare worker with PCR-confirmed SARS-CoV-2 infection or an uninfected control (not recorded which). CDR3 nucleotide sequence: TGTGCCAGCTCACCAATAGGCGGTTCGGGAAGGTCTGGAAACACCATATATTTT. The encoded protein is CASSPIGGSGRSGNTIYF.